This T cell receptor (beta chain) originates from a study of T-cell reconstitution after alpha-beta-depleted transplantation in children. A library of TCRbeta sequences, prepared with unique molecular identifiers, was generated. Each CDR3 protein is one row after TCRdb ran MiXCR on the PCR reads. Of roughly 350,000 distinct CDR3 sequences in the sample, about 9.4% were seen once. The CDR3 is 12 amino acids. V lost 7 bases to trimming and J lost 1 base, with 8 bases between them. Germline V gene lookup returns CDR1 DFQATT and CDR2 SNEGSKA (reference sequence). The chain employs TRBV20-1 and TRBJ1-5; D is uncertain. The source material was PBMCs from the stem cell graft donor, sampled from the stem cell graft. The sequence derives from a human donor who donated a stem cell graft to a child with acute lymphoblastic leukemia. The CDR3 sequence is CSVSRSNQPQHF. DNA of the CDR3: TGCAGTGTCAGCAGAAGCAATCAGCCCCAGCATTTT.